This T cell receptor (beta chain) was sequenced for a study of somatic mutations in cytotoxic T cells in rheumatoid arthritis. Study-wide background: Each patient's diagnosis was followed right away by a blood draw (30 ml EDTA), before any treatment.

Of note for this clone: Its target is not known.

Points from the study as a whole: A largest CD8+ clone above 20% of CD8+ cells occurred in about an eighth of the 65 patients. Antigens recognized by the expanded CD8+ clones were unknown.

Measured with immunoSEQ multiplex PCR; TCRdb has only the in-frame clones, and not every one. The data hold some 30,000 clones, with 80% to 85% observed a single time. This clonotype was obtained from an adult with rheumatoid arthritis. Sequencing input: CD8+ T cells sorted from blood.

CDR3 nucleotide sequence: TGTGCCAGCAGTGCGGATGAATCCTACGAGCAGTACTTC. It codes for CASSADESYEQYF. The rearrangement uses TRBV27 and TRBJ2-7; D call uncertain. The CDR3 is 13 amino acids. Trimming pared 5 bases from V and 1 base from J, leaving 9 bases between. Germline CDR1 reads MNHEY; CDR2 reads SMNVEV (reference sequence).